Below are 20 T cell receptor beta chains sequenced from a single sample in a study of long-term antiretroviral therapy in people with HIV. immunoSEQ v3.0 was run at survey level. The method was immunoSEQ multiplex PCR; TCRdb's version includes in-frame clones alone and lacks a portion of them. Of some 26,000 clones listed, around 86% are singletons. The source material was unsorted PBMCs, sampled 2.9 years after starting antiretroviral therapy. These receptors were collected from a man in his forties or fifties with HIV.

The rearrangement links TRBV6-1 to TRBJ1-5; D is unresolved. Germline V gene data show CDR1 as MNHNS and CDR2 as SASEGT. V was clipped by 2 bases and J by 1 base, with 15 bases between them. The CDR3 totals 17 residues. The CDR3 protein is CASSESAWLNSNQPQHF. In nucleotides, the CDR3 is TGTGCCAGCAGTGAATCGGCGTGGCTTAACAGCAATCAGCCCCAGCATTTT.

The V call is TRBV11-2, the J call TRBJ2-7; unclear D gene. V was pared by 1 base and J by 5 bases, with 15 bases between. The CDR3 has 15 amino acids. Per germline, CDR1 SGHAT and CDR2 FQNNGV. CDR3 sequence reads: CASSLGTGLRNEQYF. CDR3 DNA: TGTGCCAGCAGCTTAGGGACCGGGCTAAGGAACGAGCAGTACTTC.

The genes are TRBV10-3 and TRBJ2-5; 7 bases agree with TRBD2. V lost 0 bases and J lost 0; bases outside the gene matches: 10. The CDR3 has 18 amino acids. From germline, CDR1 is ENHRY and CDR2 SYGVKD. In nucleotides, the CDR3 is TGTGCCATCAGTGAGTCAAAAGGGAGAGCGGGGAACCAAGAGACCCAGTACTTC. Protein: CAISESKGRAGNQETQYF.

The chain has TRBV30 and TRBJ1-2; D is possibly TRBD1 (5 bases). The CDR3 extends over 14 amino acids. Trimming took off 3 bases at V and 4 bases at J, with 15 bases between the two ends. Germline values: CDR1 GTSNPN, CDR2 SVGIG (reference sequence). DNA of the CDR3: TGTGCCTGGAGCCTGGGGGGACTTACCTATGGCTACACCTTC. Its protein product is CAWSLGGLTYGYTF.

The chain carries TRBV11-2 and TRBJ1-2; D might be TRBD1 (5 bases). CDR3 size: 15 residues. The V end was cut by 4 bases, the J end by 6 bases, with 18 bases between. Germline CDR1 SGHAT, CDR2 FQNNGV. CDR3 protein: CASSSLWRGRNGYTF. The CDR3 DNA sequence: TGTGCCAGCAGCTCCCTGTGGAGGGGCCGGAATGGCTACACCTTC.

This chain links TRBV9 with TRBJ2-7, with a tentative D call TRBD1 (7 bases). This CDR3 has 15 residues. Per the germline V gene, CDR1 is SGDLS and CDR2 is YYNGEE. V lost 0 bases, J lost 0 bases, and 10 bases lay in between. This CDR3 is CASSVAGGSSYEQYF. CDR3 nucleotide sequence: TGTGCCAGCAGCGTAGCAGGGGGGAGCTCCTACGAGCAGTACTTC.

The rearrangement uses TRBV7-9 and TRBJ2-1, with 8 bases lining up with TRBD1. V shed 5 bases and J 10 bases; nucleotides not matched to a gene: 7. Germline V CDR1 and CDR2: SEHNR, FQNEAQ (reference sequence). CDR3 length equals 13 residues. The CDR3 region is CASSLDRGYEQFF. CDR3 DNA sequence: TGTGCCAGCAGCCTCGACAGGGGTTACGAGCAGTTCTTC.

The chain is built from TRBV18 and TRBJ1-2; tentatively, D is TRBD1 (6 bases). V was pared by 5 bases and J by 4 bases, with 17 bases between. The CDR3 runs to 15 residues. CDR1 is KGHSH and CDR2 is LQKENI in the germline V gene. CDR3 residues: CASSTGQSVIYGYTF. CDR3 sequence (DNA): TGTGCCAGCTCAACGGGACAAAGTGTAATCTATGGCTACACCTTC.

V usage is TRBV27 and J usage is TRBJ1-3; no reliable D call. The V gene lost 5 bases and the J gene lost 1 base, with 15 bases spanning the gap. Germline-derived CDR1 and CDR2 are MNHEY and SMNVEV (reference sequence). The CDR3 is made up of 16 amino acids. The CDR3 sequence: CASSPLWISSGNTIYF. The CDR3 nucleotides read TGTGCCAGCAGTCCCCTCTGGATCTCGTCTGGAAACACCATATATTTT.

V is TRBV27 and J is TRBJ1-5; D perhaps matches TRBD1 (5 bases). Germline V lookup: CDR1 MNHEY, CDR2 SMNVEV (reference sequence). Between the trimmed V and J ends, which lost 3 bases and 2 bases, there was a span of 11 bases. This CDR3 has 15 amino acids. CDR3 bases: TGTGCCAGCAGTTTGAAGGGGCAAGGCAATCAGCCCCAGCATTTT. It yields the protein CASSLKGQGNQPQHF.

This chain links TRBV28 with TRBJ1-1, with no clear D. Germline V gives CDR1 MDHEN, CDR2 SYDVKM. The CDR3 has 13 amino acids. The germline V and J ends were trimmed by 8 bases and 0 bases, with 10 bases remaining between them. CDR3 coding DNA: TGTGCCAGCCTGCCCTCCCTGAACACTGAAGCTTTCTTT. Protein: CASLPSLNTEAFF.

This clone has only a few counts. The chain is built from TRBV5-1 and TRBJ1-3, with D maybe TRBD1 (6 bases). The CDR3 extends over 15 amino acids. Germline V gene lookup returns CDR1 SGHRS and CDR2 YFSETQ. Between the trimmed V and J ends, which lost 4 bases and 4 bases, there was a span of 15 bases. This chain's CDR3 is CASSVDSNGGNTIYF. For the CDR3, the DNA is TGCGCCAGCAGCGTGGACAGCAATGGAGGAAACACCATATATTTT.

This clone has a handful of counts. The V call is TRBV11-3, the J call TRBJ2-1; possibly TRBD1 or TRBD2 for D (5 bases each). Looked up from germline, CDR1 is SGHNT and CDR2 is YENEEA. Trimming took off 5 bases at V and 3 bases at J, with 8 bases between the two ends. The CDR3 spans 13 residues. In DNA form, the CDR3 reads TGTGCCAGCAGCGGGGACGGCTACAATGAGCAGTTCTTC. Translating it yields CASSGDGYNEQFF.

This sequence joins TRBV11-1 and TRBJ2-7; D possibly corresponds to TRBD1 (5 bases). The germline V and J ends were trimmed by 4 bases and 3 bases, with 13 bases remaining between them. The germline V gene has CDR1 SGHAT and CDR2 FQDESV (reference sequence). The CDR3 spans 14 residues. The CDR3: CASSSWGGNYEQYF. DNA for the CDR3: TGTGCCAGCAGCTCGTGGGGCGGCAACTACGAGCAGTACTTC.

The rearrangement uses TRBV25-1 and TRBJ2-1, with 8 bases lining up with TRBD2. Germline trimming cut 1 base from V and 4 bases from J; bases unmatched to any gene: 9. From germline, CDR1 is MGHDK and CDR2 SYGVNS. CDR3 size: 17 residues. Here the CDR3 reads CASSEWTGGGRYNEQFF. In DNA, the CDR3 is TGTGCCAGCAGTGAATGGACGGGCGGGGGGCGATACAATGAGCAGTTCTTC.

This clone was picked up a small number of times. The chain uses TRBV6-5 and TRBJ1-5, with unresolved D. The CDR3 is 13 residues long. Trimming stripped 6 bases from V and 5 bases from J, with 11 bases between. Germline V lookup: CDR1 MNHEY, CDR2 SVGAGI. The chain's CDR3 is CASRADGYQPQHF. The CDR3 nucleotides are TGTGCCAGCAGGGCTGACGGGTATCAGCCCCAGCATTTT.

The V and J genes are TRBV6-5 and TRBJ2-7, with TRBD1 as a possible D gene (6 bases). V lost 6 bases and J lost 4, with 19 bases in between. This CDR3 region has 15 residues. Germline V gene lookup returns CDR1 MNHEY and CDR2 SVGAGI. The CDR3 region is CASRPAVQGIYEQYF. CDR3 bases: TGTGCCAGCAGACCCGCAGTCCAGGGGATATACGAGCAGTACTTC.

The V gene is TRBV11-2, the J gene TRBJ2-7; D remains ambiguous. This CDR3 comprises 13 residues. Germline V gene lookup returns CDR1 SGHAT and CDR2 FQNNGV. With 1 base removed from V and 2 bases from J, the gap between germline ends came to 6 bases. The CDR3 nucleotides are TGTGCCAGCAGCTTAGTCAGCACCTACGAGCAGTACTTC. Encoded protein: CASSLVSTYEQYF.

V usage is TRBV28 and J usage is TRBJ2-1, with TRBD2 identical over 10 bases. V trimming: 11 bases; J trimming: 8 bases; junction bases outside the gene matches: 9. The CDR3 loop spans 13 amino acids. Germline V lookup: CDR1 MDHEN, CDR2 SYDVKM. The CDR3 here is CALRASGGDEQFF. As DNA, the CDR3 is TGTGCCCTTCGGGCTAGCGGGGGCGATGAGCAGTTCTTC.

The chain carries TRBV7-3 and TRBJ2-3; 7 bases fit TRBD2. CDR3 length equals 15 residues. Germline V gene sequence: CDR1 SGHTA, CDR2 FQGTGA. V trimming: 0 bases; J trimming: 1 base; junction bases outside the gene matches: 1. CDR3 nucleotide sequence: TGTGCCAGCAGCTTAACCGCGGGGGGCACAGATACGCAGTATTTT. This sequence encodes CASSLTAGGTDTQYF.